This entry concerns a single T cell receptor (beta chain). Its cognate antigen has yet to be identified. Base qualities are missing; no much larger clone stands one base away. On an AutoMACS, CD4+ and CD8+ cells were isolated via positive magnetic bead selection, and their purity was verified by flow cytometry. Initial screening for clonal expansions relied on flow cytometry with a TCR V beta antibody panel, after which sorted CD8+ fractions underwent TCRB deep sequencing for characterization. Peripheral blood mononuclear cells were isolated by Ficoll-Paque PLUS density gradient separation. Nucleospin Tissue or Tissue XS kits were used to extract DNA from CD4-enriched, CD8-enriched or PBMC samples, and a Qubit 2.0 fluorometer was used for quantification. Genomic DNA underwent TCRB CDR3 sequencing using the immunoSEQ assay. From the authors' description of their analysis: Patient CD8+ clones larger than 1% were compared against published virus-specific TCRB sequences, and only a few matched. Only productive TCRB rearrangements were included in the analyses. Defining a clone by its unique TCRB CDR3 sequence, the study calculated clonality as a productive clonality index derived from Shannon entropy. Repertoire overlap between two samples was calculated from the template counts of each clone relative to total templates per sample. V-gene usage measured by flow cytometry correlated with TCRB sequencing V-gene usage, with a Spearman r of approximately 0.6. In its TCRdb copy, this immuneACCESS table keeps in-frame sequences only and misses some clones. Where compared with another copy, unresolved V genes explain less than half of these, and the others have no known cause. The V and J calls and clone size were taken over from that table, and D and trimming were inferred from the DNA. The sample table shows roughly 13,000 clones, and just under 80% are seen once. Around 7.7% of the sample is taken by the ten largest.

This entry comes from a study of somatic mutations in cytotoxic T cells in rheumatoid arthritis (TCRdb year 2017). About the investigation overall: Peripheral blood (around 28 ml EDTA) was collected from patients immediately after diagnosis and before any treatment began. Some V beta antibody-stained T-cell populations were flow-sorted on a FACSAria II or Sony SH800 at nearly 100% purity, and sorted V beta1+ cells also underwent TCRB sequencing. TCRB deep sequencing covered some 60 patients with rheumatoid arthritis along with some 22 healthy controls. The study asked whether expanded CD8+ T-cell clones in newly diagnosed, untreated rheumatoid arthritis carry somatic mutations, and used TCRB deep sequencing to characterize clonality. The median ages of the patient and control groups were essentially identical. Study-wide conclusions, independent of this receptor: CD8+ T-cell clonality in rheumatoid arthritis patients was not significantly different from that in age-matched healthy controls. In 8 of 65 patients the largest CD8+ clone exceeded 20% of CD8+ cells, and several identical CD8+ TCRB sequences were shared between blood and synovial fluid. CD8+ clonality increased with age in patients (Spearman r of about 0.45) but not in healthy controls. The finding that TRBV07 was slightly underrepresented in patients was left unadjusted for multiple comparisons. Viral specificity could not be ruled out by absence from virus-specific databases, and the antigen targets of the expanded CD8+ clones remained unknown.

The CDR3 contains 18 residues, cysteine and phenylalanine counted. Kept here is only the CDR3 DNA, which spans 54 bases and is read in frame from base 1. CDR1 and CDR2, looked up from the germline V gene, are SGDLS and YYNGEE. At the junction V is shortened by 4 bases and J by 3 bases; bases outside the gene matches: 18. This sequence was found in an adult with rheumatoid arthritis. The sample consisted of CD8+ T cells sorted from blood. The chain employs TRBV9 and TRBJ2-5; TRBD2 lines up with 7 middle nucleotides. CDR3 region: CASSPFLRERFGEETQYF. The sequence in DNA is TGTGCCAGCAGCCCCTTCCTGCGGGAGAGGTTCGGGGAAGAGACCCAGTACTTC.